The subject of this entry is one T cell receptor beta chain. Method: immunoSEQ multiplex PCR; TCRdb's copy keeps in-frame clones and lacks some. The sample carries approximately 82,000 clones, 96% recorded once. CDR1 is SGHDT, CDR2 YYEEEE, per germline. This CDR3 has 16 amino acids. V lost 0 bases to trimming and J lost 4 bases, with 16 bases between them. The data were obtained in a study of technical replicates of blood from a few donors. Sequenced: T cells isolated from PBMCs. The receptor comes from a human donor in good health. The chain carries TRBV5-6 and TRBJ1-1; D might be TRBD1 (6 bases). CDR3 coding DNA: TGTGCCAGCAGCTTGGGAGGTCTACAGGGTCCCACTGAAGCTTTCTTT. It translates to CASSLGGLQGPTEAFF. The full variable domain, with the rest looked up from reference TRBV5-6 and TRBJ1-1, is DAGVTQSPTHLIKTRGQQVTLRCSPKSGHDTVSWYQQALGQGPQFIFQYYEEEERQRGNFPDRFSGHQFPNYSSELNVNALLLGDSALYLCASSLGGLQGPTEAFFGQGTRLTVV.